The 27 T cell receptor delta chains reported below all come from one sample, sequenced in a study of γδ T cells in repeated Plasmodium falciparum infection. Bulk repertoires came from Vgamma9/Vdelta2+ or Vdelta2-negative gammadelta T cells flow-sorted from PBMC. TCRdb re-identified clones in the multiplex PCR reads via CATT. The sample lists around 46,000 delta-chain clones, around 2% seen once, with approximately 25% in the top ten. The sequenced sample was gamma-delta T cells from blood. The receptors derive from a pool of human donors (malaria-infected and uninfected, not separated).

On this clone itself: TCRdb records a much larger clone's protein for this DNA, with a difference at residue 16 that likely arises from a read error; the protein given is the translation of the DNA. The rearrangement links TRDV1 to TRDJ1; 12 bases align to TRDD3. TCRdb carries no J gene annotation; the J gene was assigned here by matching the DNA with germline. Germline values: CDR1 TSWWSYY, CDR2 QGS. The CDR3 is 28 residues long. Trimming at V came to 0 bases and at J to 5 bases, leaving 40 bases not matched to a gene. CDR3: CALGELVFIPRPRSGPQLGDTFWDKLIF. The DNA of the CDR3 is TGTGCTCTTGGGGAACTAGTTTTTATCCCCCGGCCGAGATCCGGCCCTCAACTGGGGGATACTTTCTGGGATAAACTCATCTTT.

This clone came up a few times. Translating this DNA gives a protein that differs at residue 6 from the TCRdb one, which belongs to a much larger clone; a read error is likely, and the protein shown is this translation. CDR3 DNA sequence: TGTGCTCTTGGGCCCCCCTTCCTTTTCGACGATAAACTCATCTTT. Protein: CALGPPFLFDDKLIF. The rearrangement links TRDV1 to TRDJ1; 7 bases map to TRDD2. Matching the DNA to germline supplied the J gene, which TCRdb does not give. The CDR3 spans 15 residues. Per the germline V gene, CDR1 is TSWWSYY and CDR2 is QGS. V shed 5 bases and J 4 bases; nucleotides not matched to a gene: 10.

Concerning this clone: TCRdb's protein for this DNA is that of a much larger clone and differs from the translation at residue 12, likely a read error; the protein shown is the DNA translation. The CDR3 DNA reads TGTGCTCTTGGGGAACTGCTGGGGCCATGGTACCCCGATAAACTCATCTTT. Translated: CALGELLGPWYPDKLIF. The gene calls are TRDV1 and TRDJ1; a weak D match, TRDD3 (6 bases). TCRdb does not report a J gene; here it was assigned by matching the DNA to germline references. Germline CDR1 reads TSWWSYY; CDR2 reads QGS. V was pared by 0 bases and J by 3 bases, with 17 bases between. The CDR3 spans 17 residues.

This clone was observed many times. The identical CDR3 is also encoded by other nucleotide sequences in the sample. This chain uses TRDV1 with TRDJ2, with 13 bases lining up with TRDD3. The CDR3 spans 22 residues. Germline V gene lookup returns CDR1 TSWWSYY and CDR2 QGS. After removal of 2 bases from V and 2 bases from J, the junction contained 17 bases not matched to a gene. DNA of the CDR3: TGTGCTCTTGGGGAATGGGAGTTGTACTGGGGGATACGAGGGAGCTTGACAGCACAACTCTTCTTT. It encodes CALGEWELYWGIRGSLTAQLFF.

The table lists this clone with a few counts. TCRdb's protein for this DNA is that of a much larger clone and differs from the translation at residue 10, likely a read error; the protein shown is the DNA translation. The chain employs TRDV1 and TRDJ1, with TRDD3 identical over 7 bases. Assignment of the J gene here rests on matching the DNA to germline, because TCRdb gives none. V dropped 3 bases and J dropped 0; count of bases not matched to a gene: 19. The CDR3 has 20 amino acids. Germline CDR1 is TSWWSYY and CDR2 is QGS. In DNA, the CDR3 is TGTGCTCTTGGGGACTCCCCCCTAAGCTGCTGGGGGCCTTACACCGATAAACTCATCTTT. Its translation is CALGDSPLSCWGPYTDKLIF.

As regards this clone: At one boundary the junction diverges from the germline segment, which might be a read error. The chain is built from TRDV1 and TRDJ1, with 7 nucleotides matching TRDD3. Here the J gene was assigned by germline matching of the DNA, as TCRdb has none. CDR1 and CDR2 from the germline V gene are TSWWSYY and QGS. The CDR3 is 19 amino acids. The CDR3 nucleotides are TGCTCTGGGGGGGGCAAGACCGTACTGGGGACGGGCCGTGGCGATAAACTCATCTTT. This translates into CSGGGKTVLGTGRGDKLIF.

On this clone: TCRdb's listed protein matches a much larger clone and diverges from this DNA's translation at residue 17, likely through a read error; the protein shown comes from the DNA. The chain combines TRDV1 with TRDJ1; possibly TRDD2 for D (7 bases). The J gene is absent in TCRdb and was assigned here via DNA matching to germline. Germline CDR1 is TSWWSYY and CDR2 is QGS. The CDR3 length is 22 residues. V dropped 4 bases and J dropped 4 bases, with 37 bases sitting between them. This CDR3 reads CALGAFVPTPSWGARYIDKLIF. In DNA form, the CDR3 reads TGTGCTCTTGGGGCCTTCGTTCCTACACCGAGTTGGGGGGCCCGGTACATCGATAAACTCATCTTT.

Note on this clone: A far larger clone is one nucleotide away, so this likely arose from a read error. The sample carries other DNA sequences with the same CDR3. The V gene is TRDV3, but the J gene lacks a call; whether TRDD3, the table's D call, matches the DNA was not checked. Germline CDR1 is TVYSNPD and CDR2 is GDNSRS (reference sequence). This CDR3 spans 15 amino acids. Here the CDR3 DNA reads TGTGCCGGAATGGGGGCTGGGGGGTACACCGATAAGCTCATCTTT. Amino acids: CAGMGAGGYTDKLIF.

This clone was seen more than once but under ten times. TCRdb lists the protein of a much larger clone for this DNA, which differs at residue 9, so this is likely a read error; the protein given here is translated from the DNA itself. V usage is TRDV3 and J usage is TRDJ1, with D perhaps TRDD3 (5 bases). The J gene, left out of TCRdb, was set here by checking the DNA against germline. Trimming removed 5 bases from V and 10 bases from J, with 23 bases in between. CDR1 TVYSNPD and CDR2 GDNSRS come from the germline V gene (reference sequence). The CDR3 spans 13 residues. CDR3 sequence (DNA): TGTGCCAAACGAGGGAGGATTGGGGAGGGACTCATCTTT. This translates into CAKRGRIGEGLIF.

This clone was seen a handful of times. This sequence may be a read error, since a much larger clone differs from it by one base. The V call is TRDV2, the J call TRDJ3; D might be TRDD3 (5 bases). No J segment appears in TCRdb, so it was assigned here by matching the sequence to germline. Trimming shortened V by 0 bases and J by 3 bases, and 26 bases separated the two germline ends. The CDR3 runs 22 residues. Germline V gives CDR1 GEAIGNYY, CDR2 EKD. The DNA of the CDR3 is TGTGCCTGTGACACCGGAATCTTTCCGACCATACTTTGGGGCTGGGACACCCGACAGATGTTTTTC. Translating it yields CACDTGIFPTILWGWDTRQMFF.

This clone was observed many times. TCRdb pairs this DNA with a much larger clone's protein that differs at residue 7, likely a read error; the protein shown was translated from the DNA. The chain couples TRDV3 to TRDJ1; D possibly corresponds to TRDD3 (6 bases). The J gene, missing from TCRdb, was assigned here through DNA to germline matching. CDR3 length: 18 residues. Trimming pared 3 bases from V and 0 bases from J, leaving 26 bases between. Germline values: CDR1 TVYSNPD, CDR2 GDNSRS (reference sequence). The CDR3 sequence: CALNFPAWWGAYTDKLIF. The CDR3 DNA reads as TGTGCCTTGAATTTTCCTGCGTGGTGGGGGGCGTACACCGATAAACTCATCTTT.

For this clone: The TCRdb record carries a much larger clone's protein, which differs from this DNA's translation at residue 14; a read error is the likely cause, and the protein listed here is the DNA translation. This chain uses TRDV1 with TRDJ1; 8 nucleotides line up with TRDD3. Since TCRdb gives no J gene, matching the DNA to germline was used here to assign it. The V gene end was trimmed by 3 bases and the J gene end by 3 bases; junction bases not matched to a gene: 27. CDR1 and CDR2 (germline): TSWWSYY, QGS. The CDR3 is made up of 22 amino acids. The CDR3 loop reads CALGEPNTARILGALLPDKLIF. Here the CDR3 DNA reads TGTGCTCTTGGGGAGCCCAATACAGCTCGGATACTGGGGGCCCTCCTGCCCGATAAACTCATCTTT.

This clone has a count of ten or more. The protein held in TCRdb is that of a much larger clone and does not match this DNA's translation at residue 10, likely because of a read error; the protein shown is translated from the DNA. The chain employs TRDV2 and TRDJ1; 10 bases map to TRDD3. The J gene is absent in TCRdb and was assigned here via DNA matching to germline. The V and J ends lost 4 bases and 5 bases, in that order; junction bases with no gene match: 9. This CDR3 comprises 15 residues. The germline V gene encodes CDR1 GEAIGNYY and CDR2 EKD. CDR3 bases: TGTGCCTGTGATAGGTTGGGGGATACTGCGGATAAACTCATCTTT. Translated: CACDRLGDTADKLIF.

This clone was observed a few times. TCRdb lists the protein of a much larger clone for this DNA, which differs at residue 6, so this is likely a read error; the protein given here is translated from the DNA itself. The CDR3 sequence: CALNFLTWWGAYTDKLIF. The CDR3 nucleotides read TGTGCCTTGAATTTTCTTACGTGGTGGGGGGCGTACACCGATAAACTCATCTTT. This rearrangement joins TRDV3 to TRDJ1, with a possible D match to TRDD3 (6 bases). The J gene comes from matching the DNA to germline here; TCRdb lacks it. CDR1 TVYSNPD and CDR2 GDNSRS come from the germline V gene (reference sequence). The V end was cut by 3 bases, the J end by 0 bases, with 26 bases between. The CDR3 covers 18 residues.

This clone was counted ten times or more. The chain has TRDV1 and TRDJ1; 9 nucleotides align to TRDD3. The CDR3 covers 18 residues. Germline-derived CDR1 and CDR2 are TSWWSYY and QGS. V gave up 3 bases and J gave up 1 base; unmatched junction bases: 12. CDR3 residues: CALGDLIAGDTTTDKLIF. Here the CDR3 DNA reads TGTGCTCTTGGGGATCTCATCGCGGGGGATACCACCACCGATAAACTCATCTTT.

In this sample, this clone turned up a few times. TCRdb shows a much larger clone's protein in place of this DNA's translation, and the two differ at residue 19, likely through a read error; the protein shown is translated from the DNA. Here the V gene is TRDV1, but the J gene went uncalled; TRDD3 is the table's D call, not checked against the DNA. Germline lookup yields CDR1 TSWWSYY and CDR2 QGS. The CDR3 runs 20 residues. The DNA for the CDR3 is TGTGCTCTTGGGGAACACTTTCCTACTTGGGGATACCCGTACACCGATAAACTCACCTTT. Its translation is CALGEHFPTWGYPYTDKLTF.

With regard to this clone: The TCRdb record carries a much larger clone's protein, which differs from this DNA's translation at residue 17; a read error is the likely cause, and the protein listed here is the DNA translation. This chain links TRDV1 with TRDJ2, with 12 bases aligning to TRDD3. Assignment of the J gene here rests on matching the DNA to germline, because TCRdb gives none. The CDR3 extends over 23 amino acids. J gave up 4 bases and V 1 base, and 22 bases lay outside the gene matches. Germline CDR1 and CDR2: TSWWSYY and QGS. The CDR3 nucleotides read TGTGCTCTTGGGGAACCGGCGTACTGGGGGATACCTGTGTTGATAGCTTCGACAGCACAACTCTTCTTT. Protein product: CALGEPAYWGIPVLIASTAQLFF.

As to this clone: Since a far larger clone is one base different, this is likely a read error. Other DNA sequences from this sample encode an identical CDR3 as well. V and J are TRDV1 and TRDJ2; TRDD3 aligns across 8 bases. The J gene is not listed in TCRdb, so it was assigned here from a DNA match to germline. Germline loops: CDR1 TSWWSYY, CDR2 QGS. This CDR3 is built from 23 residues. DNA of the CDR3: TGCGCTCTTGGGGAACTAGAATCTCTTTCCTATGTGTACTGGGGGCCCGTGACAGCACAACTCTTCTTT. Translated, it gives CALGELESLSYVYWGPVTAQLFF.

About this clone itself: Given a far larger clone just one base away, this is likely a sequencing read error. Other nucleotide sequences in the sample specify the same CDR3. The chain joins TRDV3 to TRDJ1; D may be TRDD3 (5 bases). This CDR3 spans 19 amino acids. Germline values: CDR1 TVYSNPD, CDR2 GDNSRS (reference sequence). The CDR3 region is CAFHPSPPNVRDRLGKLIF. The CDR3 DNA reads as TGTGCGTTCCACCCCTCTCCTCCGAACGTACGGGATCGTTTGGGTAAACTCATCTTT.

With regard to this clone: The TCRdb protein, from a much larger clone, departs from this DNA's translation at residue 3, likely by read error; the protein shown derives from the DNA. The V gene is TRDV1, the J gene TRDJ1; a possible D gene is TRDD3 (6 bases). In the absence of a J gene in TCRdb, the DNA was matched to germline to assign it here. The germline CDR1 and CDR2 sequences are TSWWSYY and QGS. CDR3 length equals 14 residues. In DNA form, the CDR3 reads TGTGCTCCTGGGGAACTAGTTTATTCCGATAAACTCATCTTT. It is translated as CAPGELVYSDKLIF.

The sample holds many counts of this clone. The TCRdb protein comes from a much larger clone and disagrees with this DNA's translation at residue 14, likely due to a read error; the protein given here is derived from the DNA. V gene TRAV38-2/DV8 combines with J gene TRDJ1, with 8 bases aligning to TRDD3. TCRdb carries no J gene annotation; the J gene was assigned here by matching the DNA with germline. CDR3 size: 20 residues. The trim removed 1 base at V and 0 bases at J, leaving 17 bases unmatched. Germline V gene sequence: CDR1 TSESDYY, CDR2 QEAYKQQN. For the CDR3, the DNA is TGTGCTTATAGGAGCTTCTACTTCCCCTGGGGATACTTGCACACCGATAAACTCATCTTT. Translating it yields CAYRSFYFPWGYLHTDKLIF.

The table lists this clone with many counts. The chain recombines TRDV1 with TRDJ1; 7 positions agree with TRDD3. CDR1 and CDR2 from the germline V gene are TSWWSYY and QGS. CDR3 length: 20 residues. After removal of 2 bases from V and 5 bases from J, the junction contained 23 bases not matched to a gene. CDR3 region: CALGENDAALRPWGEDKLIF. In DNA form, the CDR3 reads TGTGCTCTTGGGGAAAACGATGCGGCTCTACGACCCTGGGGGGAAGATAAACTCATCTTT.

Notes on this clone: This DNA's translation and the protein TCRdb lists, from a much larger clone, do not match at residue 3, likely due to a read error; the protein shown is translated from the DNA. This chain joins TRAV36/DV7 and TRDJ1; D is possibly TRDD2 (6 bases). The CDR3 is 15 amino acids. Trimming cost V 5 bases and J 0 bases, with 17 bases left between them. Germline V gene lookup returns CDR1 VTNFRS and CDR2 LTSSGIE (reference sequence). Here the CDR3 DNA reads TGTGCTGTAGCTCCCCCTTCCCAGTACACCGATAAACTCATCTTT. This gives the protein CAVAPPSQYTDKLIF.

This clone showed up just a few times. A far larger clone is one base from this, pointing to a likely read error. The same CDR3 is also encoded by other DNA sequences in this sample. The V gene is TRDV3, the J gene TRDJ1, with 7 bases aligning to TRDD3. Trimming cost V 2 bases and J 0 bases; bases outside gene matches: 36. The germline CDR1 and CDR2 sequences are TVYSNPD and GDNSRS (reference sequence). The CDR3 covers 24 residues. In nucleotides, the CDR3 is TGTGCCTTTGTCATCGCTCCGAAACTATCTACTGGAGGATACGGGCCTCTCTACACCGATAAACTCATCTTT. Translated, it gives CAFVIAPKLSTGGYGPLYTDKLIF.

As regards this clone: This likely reflects a read error, since a far larger clone is one base away. Other DNA sequences in this sample translate to the same CDR3. V is TRDV1 and J is TRDJ1; TRDD3 matches at 13 bases. Here the J gene came from matching the DNA to germline, since TCRdb omits it. V was pared by 1 base and J by 4 bases, with 18 bases of the junction left unmatched. Germline V gene data show CDR1 as TSWWSYY and CDR2 as QGS. The CDR3 is made up of 21 amino acids. The DNA for the CDR3 is TGTGCTCTTGGGGAACAATCCTACCGGGTACTGGGGGATACGCGTATCGATAAACTCATCTTT. Amino acid sequence: CALGEQSYRVLGDTRIDKLIF.

This clone was seen many times. The chain has TRDV1 and TRDJ1, with 9 positions matching TRDD3. This CDR3 is 18 amino acids long. The germline V gene encodes CDR1 TSWWSYY and CDR2 QGS. The J segment lost 6 bases and the V segment lost 3 bases, leaving 17 bases of the junction unmatched. The CDR3, as DNA: TGTGCTCTTGGGGACGGAGGGTTCTTTACTGGGGGACACTATAAACTCATCTTT. Translation gives CALGDGGFFTGGHYKLIF.

To note about this clone: TCRdb pairs this DNA with a much larger clone's protein that differs at residue 19, likely a read error; the protein shown was translated from the DNA. The J gene is TRDJ1, the V gene TRDV1, with 8 bases aligning to TRDD2. Germline-derived CDR1 and CDR2 are TSWWSYY and QGS. This CDR3 is 23 amino acids long. CDR3 nucleotides: TGTGCTCTTGGGGAACTTAATAGGGCCTTCCTAAAACGCGGGGGAGCCCCCTCCGAGAAACTAATCTTT. It codes for CALGELNRAFLKRGGAPSEKLIF.